Sequencing of this T cell receptor beta chain was carried out in a study of blood T cell repertoires in COVID-19. Across the whole study: COVID-19 samples, acute and convalescent, were from the United States, Italy and Spain.

This clone was picked up one time. The data were produced by immunoSEQ multiplex PCR, yet TCRdb's version contains in-frame clones alone and is incomplete. The data contain more than 150,000 clones, 90% of them seen just once; the ten biggest clones take up 0.5% to 0.75%. The clonotype comes from a man aged 45 to 65 with acute or convalescent COVID-19. The source material was peripheral blood.

CDR3 loop: CATKMQGTGNTIYF. The CDR3 nucleotides are TGTGCCACCAAGATGCAGGGAACAGGAAACACCATATATTTT. The rearrangement uses TRBV2 and TRBJ1-3, with D possibly TRBD1 on 5 matching bases. This CDR3 has 14 amino acids. V shed 10 bases and J shed 4 bases, with 17 bases lying between them. Germline values: CDR1 SNHLY, CDR2 FYNNEI.